This T cell receptor (beta chain) comes out of a study of blood T cell repertoires in COVID-19. In the original analysis: By means of reference gene primer amplification, nucleated cell counts were estimated. Clones were read by immunoSEQ multiplex PCR, and TCRdb kept only the in-frame ones, dropping some. V and J calls and clone size are those listed in that table; D and trimming were worked out from the DNA. The table shows 75,000 to 95,000 clones, with 87% occurring only once. The specimen was peripheral blood. This receptor was identified in a human donor in a cohort sampled during active COVID-19.

The CDR3 loop is CASSLSSISGANVLTF. CDR3 DNA sequence: TGTGCCAGCAGTTTGTCCAGTATCTCTGGGGCCAACGTCCTGACTTTC. The chain uses TRBV27 and TRBJ2-6; no clear D gene. Trimming shortened V by 3 bases and J by 0 bases, and 9 bases separated the two germline ends. Germline V CDR1 and CDR2: MNHEY, SMNVEV (reference sequence). The CDR3 is 16 amino acids.